These T cell receptor beta chains were read from a single sample in a study of blood T cell repertoires in COVID-19. TCRdb's table, derived via immunoSEQ multiplex PCR, lists solely in-frame clones and lacks some. The data contain around 100,000 clones, around 88% of them singletons. The sequenced sample consisted of peripheral blood. The receptors were gathered from a human donor in a cohort sampled during active COVID-19. Each CDR3 is given with its conserved first and last residue. D genes are given only for firm matches. A row's size may be missing; if present it is once, few, many or a size class.

J: TRBJ2-3; size: NA; D: TRBD2; V: TRBV7-3; CDR3: CASSLVAGATDTQYF; DNA: TGTGCCAGCAGCTTAGTAGCGGGGGCGACAGATACGCAGTATTTT
J: TRBJ2-5; size: NA; D: TRBD2; V: TRBV7-9; CDR3: CASSSGLAWQETQYF; DNA: TGTGCCAGCAGCTCGGGACTAGCGTGGCAAGAGACCCAGTACTTC
J: TRBJ1-1; size: NA; D: NA; V: TRBV5-1; CDR3: CASSPYRQPRTEAFF; DNA: TGCGCCAGCAGCCCCTACCGACAGCCGAGGACTGAAGCTTTCTTT
J: TRBJ1-5; size: NA; D: NA; V: TRBV4-1; CDR3: CASSQVAGQPQHF; DNA: TGCGCCAGCAGCCAAGTTGCGGGACAGCCCCAGCATTTT
J: TRBJ2-3; size: NA; D: NA; V: TRBV6-6; CDR3: CASSYEDVADTQYF; DNA: TGTGCCAGCAGTTACGAGGATGTCGCAGATACGCAGTATTTT
J: TRBJ1-5; size: NA; D: TRBD1; V: TRBV5-1; CDR3: CASSLGQGSNQPQHF; DNA: TGCGCCAGCAGCTTGGGACAGGGGAGCAATCAGCCCCAGCATTTT
J: TRBJ1-2; size: NA; D: TRBD1; V: TRBV7-8; CDR3: CASSSGQTGGYTF; DNA: TGTGCCAGCAGCTCGGGACAGACGGGCGGCTACACCTTC
J: TRBJ1-5; size: NA; D: NA; V: TRBV19; CDR3: CASRGWEGHGQPQHF; DNA: TGTGCCAGTAGGGGATGGGAGGGGCACGGACAGCCCCAGCATTTT
J: TRBJ2-2; size: NA; D: TRBD1; V: TRBV24-1; CDR3: CATSDAQGARTGELFF; DNA: TGTGCCACCAGTGATGCGCAGGGGGCGCGCACCGGGGAGCTGTTTTTT
J: TRBJ2-5; size: NA; D: NA; V: TRBV5-4; CDR3: CASSSERGRETQYF; DNA: TGTGCCAGCAGCTCGGAAAGGGGTCGGGAGACCCAGTACTTC
J: TRBJ1-5; size: NA; D: NA; V: TRBV28; CDR3: CASSLAGAGNQPQHF; DNA: TGTGCCAGCAGTTTGGCGGGGGCAGGGAATCAGCCCCAGCATTTT
J: TRBJ2-1; size: NA; D: TRBD2; V: TRBV19; CDR3: CASTRTSGARNEQFF; DNA: TGTGCCAGTACCCGGACTAGCGGGGCCCGCAATGAGCAGTTCTTC
J: TRBJ1-3; size: NA; D: NA; V: TRBV6-5; CDR3: CASRETFNGNTIYF; DNA: TGTGCCAGCAGGGAGACTTTTAACGGAAACACCATATATTTT
J: TRBJ2-4; size: NA; D: NA; V: TRBV15; CDR3: CATSRDIGGNIQYF; DNA: TGTGCCACCAGCAGAGACATTGGCGGGAACATTCAGTACTTC
J: TRBJ1-2; size: NA; D: TRBD1; V: TRBV3-1/TRBV3-2; CDR3: CASSQLTGRDGYTF; DNA: TGTGCCAGCAGCCAATTGACAGGGAGAGATGGCTACACCTTC
J: TRBJ1-2; size: NA; D: NA; V: TRBV4-2; CDR3: CASSQQRTANYGYTF; DNA: TGTGCCAGCAGCCAGCAGAGGACAGCTAACTATGGCTACACCTTC
J: TRBJ1-5; size: few; D: TRBD1; V: TRBV18; CDR3: CASSPPGQDIGQPQHF; DNA: TGTGCCAGCTCACCCCCGGGACAGGACATAGGGCAGCCCCAGCATTTT
J: TRBJ1-5; size: once; D: TRBD1; V: TRBV6-2/TRBV6-3; CDR3: CASSLRAPPGQRYQPQHF; DNA: TGTGCCAGCAGCTTAAGGGCGCCCCCGGGACAGCGGTATCAGCCCCAGCATTTT
J: TRBJ2-3; size: NA; D: TRBD2; V: TRBV7-9; CDR3: CASSLVGFSGDTDTQYF; DNA: TGTGCCAGCAGCTTAGTAGGGTTCAGCGGGGACACAGATACGCAGTATTTT
J: TRBJ2-1; size: NA; D: TRBD2; V: TRBV30; CDR3: CAWIRLAGLSYNEQFF; DNA: TGTGCCTGGATCCGACTAGCGGGACTCTCCTACAATGAGCAGTTCTTC
J: TRBJ2-7; size: few; D: NA; V: TRBV9; CDR3: CASSVEAGASEQYF; DNA: TGTGCCAGCAGCGTAGAGGCAGGGGCGAGCGAGCAGTACTTC
J: TRBJ2-1; size: NA; D: NA; V: TRBV19; CDR3: CASSNPRSVSYNEQFF; DNA: TGTGCCAGTAGTAATCCCCGGTCCGTTTCCTACAATGAGCAGTTCTTC